This is a list of T cell receptor beta chains from one sample in a study of shared clonotypes between healthy human individuals. The table came from immunoSEQ multiplex PCR; TCRdb's copy has only in-frame clones and leaves some out. The table has about 2,100,000 clones, about 93% seen once. The sequencing sample was made of naive CD8+ T cells from PBMCs. Receptor source: a man between 18 and 35 years old in good health. Some clones in this sample may be carry-over from other donors' samples. Both conserved end residues are part of each CDR3. The D gene is left open where the match is weak. Rows give clone size only sometimes, using once, few, many, or a class for an expanded clone.

CASSILTASGYTF	TGTGCCAGTAGTATTCTGACAGCCTCAGGCTACACCTTC	NA	NA	TRBV19	TRBJ1-2
CASSLSVSGNTIYF	TGTGCCAGCAGTTTATCGGTCTCTGGAAACACCATATATTTT	NA	NA	TRBV28	TRBJ1-3
CASSFLSGATNYGYTF	TGTGCCAGCAGCTTTTTATCGGGCGCGACAAACTATGGCTACACCTTC	NA	NA	TRBV11-2	TRBJ1-2
CASSLAGVGTEAFF	TGTGCCAGTAGCTTGGCAGGGGTGGGCACTGAAGCTTTCTTT	NA	NA	TRBV19	TRBJ1-1
CASSPEEAGGYTF	TGTGCCAGCAGTCCCGAGGAGGCGGGGGGCTACACCTTC	NA	NA	TRBV6-5	TRBJ1-2
CASSVHWGPNPSGNTIYF	TGTGCCAGCAGCGTCCATTGGGGACCGAACCCCTCTGGAAACACCATATATTTT	NA	NA	TRBV7-2	TRBJ1-3
CASSPGPGNTYEQYF	TGTGCCAGCAGCCCCGGACCAGGGAACACCTACGAGCAGTACTTC	NA	NA	TRBV27	TRBJ2-7
CATSGDQSYNEQFF	TGTGCCACCAGCGGTGACCAGTCCTACAATGAGCAGTTCTTC	NA	NA	TRBV15	TRBJ2-1
CASSLGQRSYEQYF	TGTGCCAGCAGTTTGGGACAGCGATCCTACGAGCAGTACTTC	NA	TRBD1	TRBV27	TRBJ2-7
CASSPGGYEQYF	TGTGCCAGCAGCCCCGGTGGCTACGAGCAGTACTTC	NA	NA	TRBV11-2	TRBJ2-7
CASSSGLAGGNTGELFF	TGTGCCAGCAGTTCCGGACTAGCGGGAGGGAACACCGGGGAGCTGTTTTTT	NA	TRBD2	TRBV27	TRBJ2-2
CASSPTVPYEQYF	TGTGCCAGCAGCCCGACAGTCCCCTACGAGCAGTACTTC	NA	NA	TRBV7-9	TRBJ2-7
CARPTPRANHYGYTF	TGTGCCAGACCCACCCCCAGGGCGAATCACTATGGCTACACCTTC	NA	NA	TRBV2	TRBJ1-2
CASSTGQGASYEQYF	TGCGCCAGCTCAACCGGACAGGGGGCATCTTACGAGCAGTACTTC	NA	TRBD1	TRBV4-3	TRBJ2-7
CASSLGAPYGYTF	TGTGCCAGCAGTTTAGGGGCCCCCTATGGCTACACCTTC	NA	NA	TRBV28	TRBJ1-2
CASSPSWREETQYF	TGTGCCAGCAGCCCTTCGTGGCGGGAAGAGACCCAGTACTTC	NA	NA	TRBV9	TRBJ2-5
CASSLGASGWYEQYF	TGTGCCAGCAGCTTAGGGGCCAGCGGGTGGTACGAGCAGTACTTC	NA	NA	TRBV11-2	TRBJ2-7
CASSPSGLAGPTDTQYF	TGTGCCAGCAGCCCAAGCGGACTAGCGGGACCCACAGATACGCAGTATTTT	NA	TRBD2	TRBV11-1	TRBJ2-3
CASSFGGDTEAFF	TGTGCCAGCAGTTTTGGGGGGGACACTGAAGCTTTCTTT	NA	NA	TRBV27	TRBJ1-1
CASSPSPGAPRETQYF	TGTGCCAGCAGCCCTTCCCCGGGGGCGCCCCGGGAGACCCAGTACTTC	NA	NA	TRBV27	TRBJ2-5
CASPPYEQYF	TGTGCCAGCCCTCCCTACGAGCAGTACTTC	NA	NA	TRBV5-8	TRBJ2-7
CASSFGSPGTGELFF	TGTGCCAGCAGCTTTGGAAGTCCGGGGACCGGGGAGCTGTTTTTT	once	NA	TRBV13	TRBJ2-2
CASSAALAGGFYEQYF	TGTGCCAGCAGCGCGGCTTTAGCGGGAGGATTCTACGAGCAGTACTTC	NA	NA	TRBV21-1	TRBJ2-7
CASSSDTERNTEAFF	TGTGCCAGCAGTTCGGACACTGAGCGAAACACTGAAGCTTTCTTT	NA	NA	TRBV6-5	TRBJ1-1
CASRSRLADPPSSYNEQFF	TGTGCCAGCAGATCAAGACTAGCGGACCCACCGAGCTCCTACAATGAGCAGTTCTTC	NA	TRBD2	TRBV27	TRBJ2-1
CAISESNRGYTEAFF	TGTGCCATCAGTGAGTCGAACAGGGGGTATACTGAAGCTTTCTTT	once	TRBD1	TRBV10-3	TRBJ1-1
CSVTGAQETQYF	TGCAGCGTCACAGGAGCCCAAGAGACCCAGTACTTC	NA	NA	TRBV29-1	TRBJ2-5
CASSLLPETQYF	TGTGCCAGCAGCTTATTACCGGAGACCCAGTACTTC	NA	NA	TRBV7-2	TRBJ2-5
CASSWRARDSYEQYF	TGCGCCAGCAGCTGGAGGGCCAGGGACTCCTACGAGCAGTACTTC	NA	NA	TRBV5-1	TRBJ2-7
CASSLGRTDYEQYF	TGCGCCAGCAGCTTGGGTAGGACAGACTACGAGCAGTACTTC	NA	NA	TRBV5-1	TRBJ2-7